Each of the 29 T cell receptor beta chains below was sequenced from the same sample in a study of T cell responses to AZD1222 COVID-19 vaccine. The method was immunoSEQ multiplex PCR; TCRdb's version includes in-frame clones alone and lacks a portion of them. The sample carries 110,000 or so clones, around 88% recorded once. The source material was peripheral blood, sampled 28 days after the second AZD1222 dose. The receptors were gathered from an adult who received the AZD1222 COVID-19 vaccine.

Only a few counts were recorded for this clone. The CDR3 DNA sequence: TGCGCCAGCAGCTTGTTAATTCCTCAGGGGAATGACTCGAACACTGAAGCTTTCTTT. It encodes CASSLLIPQGNDSNTEAFF. The chain couples TRBV5-1 to TRBJ1-1, with a weak D call TRBD1 (6 bases). Trimming stripped 1 base from V and 1 base from J, with 23 bases between. This CDR3 has 19 residues. From germline, CDR1 is SGHRS and CDR2 YFSETQ.

This clone appeared a single time. This chain links TRBV3-1 (or the pseudogene TRBV3-2) with TRBJ1-4; tentative D call: TRBD1 (5 bases). V lost 8 bases, J lost 5 bases, and 15 bases lay in between. The CDR3 runs 14 residues. CDR1 is LGHDT, CDR2 YNNKEL, per germline (reference sequence). The CDR3 nucleotides read TGTGCCAGCGGATCTACGGGACCCAATGAAAAACTGTTTTTT. Translated, it gives CASGSTGPNEKLFF.

The CDR3 here is CASSIDPLGQGGYTF. The DNA of the CDR3 is TGTGCCAGTAGTATAGATCCCCTTGGACAGGGCGGCTACACCTTC. The gene calls are TRBV19 and TRBJ1-2; 8 positions match TRBD1. Germline V gene data show CDR1 as LNHDA and CDR2 as SQIVND (reference sequence). V was clipped by 0 bases and J by 8 bases; unmatched bases: 8. The CDR3 is 15 residues long.

This clone was detected a few times. CDR3 nucleotides: TGCGCCAGCAGCTTTTATCCCCCCGAGACAGATAATTCACCCCTCCACTTT. Encoded protein: CASSFYPPETDNSPLHF. The gene calls are TRBV5-1 and TRBJ1-6; D perhaps matches TRBD1 (5 bases). The length of the CDR3 is 17 residues. Looked up from germline, CDR1 is SGHRS and CDR2 is YFSETQ. V lost 2 bases and J lost 5, with 17 bases in between.

V and J are TRBV12-3 or TRBV12-4 and TRBJ2-7; D is unclear. The V end was cut by 6 bases, the J end by 4 bases, with 13 bases between. This CDR3 comprises 13 residues. CDR3 residues: CASSPFLWYEQYF. The CDR3 nucleotides are TGTGCCAGCAGCCCCTTTTTGTGGTACGAGCAGTACTTC.

The CDR3 loop is CASSAVSNYGYTF. In DNA form, the CDR3 reads TGTGCCAGCAGTGCCGTTTCTAACTATGGCTACACCTTC. The chain employs TRBV12-3 or TRBV12-4 and TRBJ1-2; no firm D call. The ends were cut back, 5 bases at V and 0 bases at J, with 7 bases in the middle. The CDR3 has 13 amino acids.

CDR3 loop: CASSLENRGDGQPQHF. The CDR3 DNA follows: TGTGCCAGCAGCTTAGAAAACAGGGGGGACGGGCAGCCCCAGCATTTT. The rearrangement uses TRBV7-4 and TRBJ1-5; 8 positions match TRBD1. Germline CDR1 is SGHVT and CDR2 is SQSDAQ. With V trimmed by 1 base and J by 7 bases, 9 bases remained unmatched. CDR3 length equals 16 residues.

The V gene is TRBV10-2, the J gene TRBJ1-2; the match to TRBD1 covers 8 bases. Germline CDR1 reads WSHSY; CDR2 reads SAAADI. The trim removed 7 bases at V and 3 bases at J, leaving 10 bases unmatched. The CDR3 sequence is 15 residues long. The chain's CDR3 is CASTDFRGRDYGYTF. CDR3 coding DNA: TGCGCCAGCACTGATTTCAGGGGGCGCGACTATGGCTACACCTTC.

This chain connects TRBV7-6 to TRBJ2-1, with D unresolved. V was trimmed by 7 bases and J by 5 bases, leaving 6 bases between them. The length of the CDR3 is 11 residues. Germline V gene data show CDR1 as SGHVS and CDR2 as FNYEAQ. CDR3 DNA: TGTGCCAGCACTCGAGACAATGAGCAGTTCTTC. Translating gives CASTRDNEQFF. Drawing the rest from reference TRBV7-6 and TRBJ2-1, the complete variable domain is GAGVSQSPRYKVTKRGQDVALRCDPISGHVSLYWYRQALGQGPEFLTYFNYEAQQDKSGLPNDRFSAERPEGSISTLTIQRTEQRDSAMYRCASTRDNEQFFGPGTRLTVL.

The rearrangement links TRBV3-1 (or the pseudogene TRBV3-2) to TRBJ1-3; unclear D gene. V was pared by 6 bases and J by 0 bases, with 12 bases between. The CDR3 is 15 residues long. Germline loops: CDR1 LGHDT, CDR2 YNNKEL (reference sequence). The CDR3 DNA reads as TGTGCCAGCAGGCGATCCACAGTCTCTGGAAACACCATATATTTT. Translating gives CASRRSTVSGNTIYF.

This chain connects TRBV27 to TRBJ2-4, with 12 bases matching TRBD2. The germline gives CDR1 MNHEY, CDR2 SMNVEV (reference sequence). V shed 8 bases, J shed 3 bases, and the junction held 17 bases outside the gene matches. This CDR3 spans 19 amino acids. The CDR3 sequence: CASPHNLAGGRYVKNIQYF. In nucleotides, the CDR3 is TGTGCCAGCCCTCACAATCTAGCGGGGGGGCGGTATGTCAAAAACATTCAGTACTTC.

The chain joins TRBV10-3 to TRBJ1-4; TRBD1 agrees at 7 bases. Trimming took 10 bases from V and 5 from J; bases not matched to a gene: 7. The germline CDR1 and CDR2 sequences are ENHRY and SYGVKD. CDR3 length: 13 amino acids. CDR3 loop: CATRDSENEKLFF. The DNA of the CDR3 is TGTGCCACGCGGGACAGCGAAAATGAAAAACTGTTTTTT.

CDR3 nucleotides: TGCGCCAGCAGCCAAGATTCTTCCCCGGACAGTTCGGCTGAAGCTTTCTTT. Its translation is CASSQDSSPDSSAEAFF. The chain carries TRBV4-3 and TRBJ1-1; possibly TRBD1 for D (6 bases). CDR1 LGHNA and CDR2 YSLEER come from the germline V gene. The CDR3 is made up of 17 amino acids. The V gene lost 0 bases and the J gene lost 6 bases, with 20 bases spanning the gap.

This sequence joins TRBV5-1 and TRBJ1-4; 7 positions agree with TRBD1. Germline loops: CDR1 SGHRS, CDR2 YFSETQ. V lost 2 bases to trimming and J lost 5 bases; unmatched junction nucleotides: 3. This CDR3 has 14 amino acids. The CDR3 loop reads CASSFGTENEKLFF. DNA for the CDR3: TGCGCCAGCAGCTTCGGGACAGAGAATGAAAAACTGTTTTTT.

V is TRBV2 and J is TRBJ1-2; 7 bases map to TRBD1. The V segment lost 4 bases and the J segment 3 bases; nucleotides outside the gene matches: 5. Germline-derived CDR1 and CDR2 are SNHLY and FYNNEI. This CDR3 contains 14 residues. The CDR3 coding sequence is TGTGCCAGCAGTGCCCACGACAGGGACTATGGCTACACCTTC. This encodes CASSAHDRDYGYTF.

J is TRBJ2-7 and V is TRBV19, with 8 bases aligning to TRBD2. CDR3 length: 13 amino acids. CDR1 LNHDA and CDR2 SQIVND come from the germline V gene (reference sequence). V was pared by 4 bases and J by 5 bases, with 4 bases of the junction left unmatched. CDR3 bases: TGTGCCAGTAGTAGGACGCGGGGGGACGAGCAGTACTTC. Amino acids: CASSRTRGDEQYF.

The V gene is TRBV18, the J gene TRBJ2-5; D uncertain. The germline V and J ends were trimmed by 6 bases and 3 bases, with 8 bases remaining between them. The CDR3 loop spans 12 amino acids. Germline V gene data show CDR1 as KGHSH and CDR2 as LQKENI. The CDR3 DNA is TGTGCCAGCTCCTCCTTAGAAGAGACCCAGTACTTC. Amino acids: CASSSLEETQYF.

The chain is built from TRBV5-1 and TRBJ2-3, with 8 bases matching TRBD1. This CDR3 spans 15 amino acids. J lost 1 base, V lost 3 bases, and 4 bases had no gene match. Germline CDR1 reads SGHRS; CDR2 reads YFSETQ. The CDR3 region has the DNA TGCGCCAGCAGCTCCGGGACAGGTCGCACAGATACGCAGTATTTT. Translation gives CASSSGTGRTDTQYF.

V gene TRBV4-2 combines with J gene TRBJ1-4; perhaps TRBD1 as D (5 bases). Germline CDR1 is LGHNA and CDR2 is YNFKEQ. The CDR3 has 16 amino acids. Trimming stripped 0 bases from V and 7 bases from J, with 15 bases between. The CDR3 sequence: CASSQDNRGTVEKLFF. For the CDR3, the DNA is TGTGCCAGCAGCCAAGATAATAGGGGAACGGTTGAAAAACTGTTTTTT.

The chain couples TRBV18 to TRBJ1-5; D might be TRBD1 (5 bases). Germline V gene lookup returns CDR1 KGHSH and CDR2 LQKENI. The V gene lost 3 bases and the J gene lost 3 bases, with 15 bases spanning the gap. The CDR3 consists of 16 residues. The DNA for the CDR3 is TGTGCCAGCTCACCCACCACGGGGGGGAACAATCAGCCCCAGCATTTT. Protein product: CASSPTTGGNNQPQHF.

The chain employs TRBV28 and TRBJ1-2; a weak D match, TRBD1 (6 bases). Trimming pared 7 bases from V and 5 bases from J, leaving 17 bases between. The length of the CDR3 is 14 residues. Germline loops: CDR1 MDHEN, CDR2 SYDVKM. The CDR3 sequence: CASIKGGERYGYTF. CDR3 coding DNA: TGTGCCAGCATTAAAGGGGGGGAGAGGTATGGCTACACCTTC.

J is TRBJ1-1 and V is TRBV5-6; D gene uncertain. Germline assignment: CDR1 SGHDT and CDR2 YYEEEE. Trimming cost V 1 base and J 2 bases, with 15 bases left between them. The CDR3 sequence is 16 residues long. The CDR3 is CASSLFDRRANTEAFF. Here the CDR3 DNA reads TGTGCCAGCAGCTTGTTTGACCGGAGGGCCAACACTGAAGCTTTCTTT.

This clone was observed once. This sequence joins TRBV6-2 or TRBV6-3 and TRBJ1-4, with D uncertain. With 0 bases removed from V and 7 bases from J, the gap between germline ends came to 0 bases. CDR1 and CDR2 from the germline V gene are MNHEY and SVGEGT. There are 11 residues in the CDR3. The CDR3 protein is CASSYSEKLFF. The CDR3 DNA reads TGTGCCAGCAGTTACTCTGAAAAACTGTTTTTT.

The chain combines TRBV7-9 with TRBJ1-1; weak D call: TRBD1 (5 bases). V gave up 2 bases and J gave up 8 bases, with 21 bases separating them. The CDR3 contains 16 residues. CDR1 and CDR2 (germline): SEHNR, FQNEAQ (reference sequence). The CDR3 DNA follows: TGTGCCAGCAGCTTACTTAAAATACAGAGATCAGGGGAAGCTTTCTTT. Its translation is CASSLLKIQRSGEAFF. Full variable domain (rest looked up from reference TRBV7-9 and TRBJ1-1): DTGVSQNPRHKITKRGQNVTFRCDPISEHNRLYWYRQTLGQGPEFLTYFQNEAQLEKSRLLSDRFSAERPKGSFSTLEIQRTEQGDSAMYLCASSLLKIQRSGEAFFGQGTRLTVV.

The CDR3: CARLTMAQGAVGYEQYF. The CDR3 DNA follows: TGTGCCAGACTAACGATGGCGCAGGGCGCCGTAGGGTACGAGCAGTACTTC. The J gene is TRBJ2-7, the V gene TRBV2, with D tentatively TRBD1 (5 bases). The germline V gene has CDR1 SNHLY and CDR2 FYNNEI. Trimming cost V 9 bases and J 4 bases, with 28 bases left between them. The CDR3 extends over 17 amino acids.

CDR3 in amino acids: CASSLFTEETQYF. The CDR3 nucleotides read TGTGCCAGCAGCTTATTTACCGAAGAGACCCAGTACTTC. The chain couples TRBV7-2 to TRBJ2-5; D gene unclear. The germline V gene has CDR1 SGHTA and CDR2 FQGNSA. This CDR3 has 13 amino acids. V was pared by 2 bases and J by 3 bases, with 7 bases between.

This chain connects TRBV6-2 or TRBV6-3 to TRBJ2-1; 10 bases agree with TRBD1. V was pared by 5 bases and J by 8 bases, with 6 bases of the junction left unmatched. CDR3 length equals 14 residues. Germline V gene data show CDR1 as MNHEY and CDR2 as SVGEGT. The CDR3, as DNA: TGTGCCAGCAGTCCGGGACAGGGGTTCGATGAGCAGTTCTTC. It codes for CASSPGQGFDEQFF.

The rearrangement links TRBV28 to TRBJ1-2; no clear D. The germline CDR1 and CDR2 sequences are MDHEN and SYDVKM. This CDR3 has 12 residues. V was pared by 7 bases and J by 3 bases, with 9 bases between. CDR3 coding DNA: TGTGCCAGCAAAGAAAGAGACTATGGCTACACCTTC. Translated, it gives CASKERDYGYTF.

The V and J genes are TRBV10-3 and TRBJ2-7, with 11 nucleotides matching TRBD2. With 2 bases clipped from V and 2 bases from J, the junction kept 2 bases outside the gene matches. The CDR3 spans 15 residues. Germline lookup yields CDR1 ENHRY and CDR2 SYGVKD. In nucleotides, the CDR3 is TGTGCCATCAGTGAGACTAGCGGGGGCACCTACGAGCAGTACTTC. Residues: CAISETSGGTYEQYF.